The 30 T cell receptor beta chains listed next were all sequenced from one sample in a study of radiotherapy plus CTLA-4 blockade in lung cancer. TCRdb keeps only in-frame clones here, not all; method: immunoSEQ multiplex PCR. The data show about 91,000 clones, with more than 70% seen just once and 11% to 15% held by the top ten. The specimen was peripheral blood, collected from a patient treated with radiotherapy plus ipilimumab. The receptors originated from a human donor with non-small cell lung cancer that progressed on radiotherapy plus ipilimumab.

This chain uses TRBV10-3 with TRBJ1-4, with D perhaps matching TRBD1 (6 bases). From germline, CDR1 is ENHRY and CDR2 SYGVKD. This CDR3 has 15 amino acids. Trimming cost V 4 bases and J 7 bases, with 16 bases left between them. Here the CDR3 reads CAISGGAAPTEKLFF. Here the CDR3 DNA reads TGTGCCATCAGTGGGGGGGCAGCACCCACTGAAAAACTGTTTTTT.

The chain joins TRBV28 to TRBJ2-1; 13 bases line up with TRBD2. The V gene end was trimmed by 4 bases and the J gene end by 1 base; junction bases not matched to a gene: 13. The germline V gene has CDR1 MDHEN and CDR2 SYDVKM. The CDR3 has 20 amino acids. This CDR3 reads CASSYPSGTSGTPSYNEQFF. The CDR3 DNA sequence: TGTGCCAGCAGTTACCCATCCGGGACTAGCGGGACTCCTTCCTACAATGAGCAGTTCTTC.

This chain links TRBV7-8 with TRBJ2-1, with 14 bases that match TRBD2. Germline CDR1 reads SGHVS; CDR2 reads FQNEAQ. V dropped 3 bases and J dropped 13; count of bases not matched to a gene: 2. The CDR3 extends over 13 amino acids. The CDR3 protein is CASSLGLAGVQFF. The CDR3 DNA sequence: TGTGCCAGCAGCTTGGGACTAGCGGGAGTACAGTTCTTC.

The chain links TRBV5-5 to TRBJ2-2; 10 positions agree with TRBD2. Germline values: CDR1 SGHKS, CDR2 YYEKEE (reference sequence). The CDR3 runs to 16 residues. V trimming: 0 bases; J trimming: 6 bases; junction bases outside the gene matches: 5. CDR3 sequence: CASSLEVLAGAGELFF. CDR3 DNA sequence: TGTGCCAGCAGCTTGGAGGTCCTAGCGGGAGCCGGGGAGCTGTTTTTT.

The chain employs TRBV10-3 and TRBJ1-3, with D tentatively TRBD1 (6 bases). V was pared by 11 bases and J by 8 bases, with 16 bases between. In germline, CDR1 is ENHRY, CDR2 SYGVKD. The CDR3 sequence is 12 residues long. Here the CDR3 reads CAVGTLGDTIYF. CDR3 bases: TGTGCCGTCGGGACACTCGGGGACACCATATATTTT.

The V and J genes are TRBV5-6 and TRBJ1-5; the D is unclear. V lost 2 bases and J 0 bases, leaving 9 bases between the germline ends. This CDR3 spans 15 amino acids. Germline V gene sequence: CDR1 SGHDT, CDR2 YYEEEE. CDR3 coding DNA: TGTGCCAGCAGCTTTCGGCGGCATAGCAATCAGCCCCAGCATTTT. Encoded protein: CASSFRRHSNQPQHF.

This clone was seen a single time. This chain connects TRBV5-1 to TRBJ2-5, with D unclear. Trimming left V 0 bases short and J 5 bases short, with 11 bases between. The CDR3 sequence is 14 residues long. Germline V lookup: CDR1 SGHRS, CDR2 YFSETQ. This CDR3 reads CASSLAQKGETQYF. The DNA of the CDR3 is TGCGCCAGCAGCTTGGCACAGAAGGGCGAGACCCAGTACTTC.

V gene TRBV28 combines with J gene TRBJ1-1, with D possibly TRBD1 on 6 matching bases. The V end was cut by 6 bases, the J end by 7 bases, with 12 bases between. The CDR3 runs to 12 residues. Germline loops: CDR1 MDHEN, CDR2 SYDVKM. In DNA form, the CDR3 reads TGTGCCAGCAGAGCAAACAGGGATGAAGCTTTCTTT. Translated: CASRANRDEAFF.

This clone appeared a single time. The rearrangement links TRBV19 to TRBJ2-2; D is undetermined. The CDR3 covers 11 residues. Germline CDR1 and CDR2: LNHDA and SQIVND (reference sequence). V was shortened by 6 bases and J by 7 bases, with 6 bases between the two germline ends. The CDR3 is CASSSVGELFF. CDR3 nucleotides: TGTGCCAGTAGCTCAGTCGGGGAGCTGTTTTTT. Looking up the rest from reference TRBV19 and TRBJ2-2 gives the full variable domain: DGGITQSPKYLFRKEGQNVTLSCEQNLNHDAMYWYRQDPGQGLRLIYYSQIVNDFQKGDIAEGYSVSREKKESFPLTVTSAQKNPTAFYLCASSSVGELFFGEGSRLTVL.

V usage is TRBV27 and J usage is TRBJ1-2; 11 positions match TRBD1. There are 14 residues in the CDR3. Germline-derived CDR1 and CDR2 are MNHEY and SMNVEV (reference sequence). V lost 6 bases, J lost 2 bases, and 2 bases stayed unmatched. This CDR3 is CASSRDRGNYGYTF. In DNA, the CDR3 is TGTGCCAGCAGCCGGGACAGGGGGAACTATGGCTACACCTTC.

This chain links TRBV6-5 with TRBJ1-1; D is uncertain. The germline V gene encodes CDR1 MNHEY and CDR2 SVGAGI. The CDR3 is 13 amino acids. Trimming stripped 7 bases from V and 8 bases from J, with 17 bases between. CDR3 loop: CASTPGSLREAFF. CDR3 bases: TGTGCCAGCACACCGGGGTCCCTCCGGGAAGCTTTCTTT.

V usage is TRBV28 and J usage is TRBJ1-4; possibly TRBD1 for D (5 bases). The CDR3 loop spans 14 amino acids. Per germline, CDR1 MDHEN and CDR2 SYDVKM. V was pared by 5 bases and J by 8 bases, with 15 bases between. CDR3 bases: TGTGCCAGCAGTCCCCGGGGCCCTGGGGAAAAACTGTTTTTT. It yields the protein CASSPRGPGEKLFF.

V usage is TRBV7-3 and J usage is TRBJ2-2; 11 nucleotides match TRBD2. Germline CDR1 and CDR2: SGHTA and FQGTGA. V was clipped by 2 bases and J by 5 bases; unmatched bases: 10. This CDR3 has 18 amino acids. CDR3 DNA: TGTGCCAGCAGCTTAGTGGGCCTAGCGGGAGGAGGAACCGGGGAGCTGTTTTTT. Residues: CASSLVGLAGGGTGELFF. Full variable domain (rest looked up from reference TRBV7-3 and TRBJ2-2): GAGVSQTPSNKVTEKGKYVELRCDPISGHTALYWYRQSLGQGPEFLIYFQGTGAADDSGLPNDRFFAVRPEGSVSTLKIQRTERGDSAVYLCASSLVGLAGGGTGELFFGEGSRLTVL.

The gene calls are TRBV28 and TRBJ1-1, with unresolved D. Trimming removed 3 bases at V and 6 bases at J, with 8 bases between. The CDR3 runs to 12 residues. CDR1 and CDR2 from the germline V gene are MDHEN and SYDVKM. CDR3 nucleotide sequence: TGTGCCAGCAGTTTGGTCGGGTCTGAAGCTTTCTTT. It is translated as CASSLVGSEAFF.

J is TRBJ2-1 and V is TRBV6-6; no reliable D call. The V end was cut by 5 bases, the J end by 2 bases, with 10 bases between. The germline gives CDR1 MNHNY, CDR2 SVGAGI (reference sequence). The CDR3 spans 14 residues. CDR3 region: CASSPKGPYNEQFF. The DNA for the CDR3 is TGTGCCAGCAGTCCAAAGGGCCCCTACAATGAGCAGTTCTTC.

This chain joins TRBV6-5 and TRBJ1-1; TRBD1 matches at 10 bases. This CDR3 is built from 15 residues. From germline, CDR1 is MNHEY and CDR2 SVGAGI. Trimming at V came to 5 bases and at J to 3 bases, leaving 6 bases not matched to a gene. The CDR3: CASSAGQGRYTEAFF. Written as DNA, the CDR3 is TGTGCCAGCAGTGCGGGACAGGGGCGTTACACTGAAGCTTTCTTT.

This clone was found a few times. V is TRBV6-5 and J is TRBJ2-7; 9 bases align to TRBD1. After removal of 5 bases from V and 6 bases from J, the junction contained 5 bases not matched to a gene. The CDR3 extends over 13 amino acids. CDR1 and CDR2 from the germline V gene are MNHEY and SVGAGI. CDR3 DNA sequence: TGTGCCAGCAGTACCGGGACAGGGCTCGAGCAGTACTTC. It is translated as CASSTGTGLEQYF.

This clone showed up many times. The gene calls are TRBV28 and TRBJ1-2; D remains unclear. The CDR3 sequence is 14 residues long. Germline V gene data show CDR1 as MDHEN and CDR2 as SYDVKM. Trimming stripped 4 bases from V and 2 bases from J, with 11 bases between. CDR3 sequence (DNA): TGTGCCAGCAGTTGGCCAGCCCGGAACTATGGCTACACCTTC. Protein: CASSWPARNYGYTF.

V is TRBV10-3 and J is TRBJ1-6; D is possibly TRBD1 (5 bases). This CDR3 spans 14 amino acids. Germline V gene data show CDR1 as ENHRY and CDR2 as SYGVKD. V shed 10 bases and J shed 7 bases, with 17 bases lying between them. The CDR3 sequence: CATYGGTQNSPLHF. CDR3 in DNA: TGTGCCACTTATGGGGGGACTCAAAATTCACCCCTCCACTTT.

The genes are TRBV29-1 and TRBJ2-7; possibly TRBD2 for D (7 bases). The CDR3 extends over 15 amino acids. Trimming removed 3 bases at V and 2 bases at J, with 17 bases between. CDR1 and CDR2 from the germline V gene are SQVTM and ANQGSEA. The DNA of the CDR3 is TGCAGCGTTGATGGGGGGGCAGGGGCGCCCTACGAGCAGTACTTC. Translating it yields CSVDGGAGAPYEQYF.

The V gene is TRBV11-2, the J gene TRBJ2-5; 10 nucleotides align to TRBD2. The V and J ends lost 1 base and 3 bases, in that order; junction bases with no gene match: 8. Germline V CDR1 and CDR2: SGHAT, FQNNGV. This CDR3 contains 17 residues. Written as DNA, the CDR3 is TGTGCCAGCAGCTTAGGTGTCCTAGCGGGAGAGAAAGAGACCCAGTACTTC. Protein sequence: CASSLGVLAGEKETQYF.

The chain uses TRBV5-6 and TRBJ2-3; D remains unclear. Germline CDR1 is SGHDT and CDR2 is YYEEEE. The CDR3 has 13 residues. Trimming took 0 bases from V and 4 from J, leaving 6 bases between them. The CDR3 DNA reads TGTGCCAGCAGCTTGGGCGGCCCAGATACGCAGTATTTT. This sequence encodes CASSLGGPDTQYF.

The genes are TRBV6-1 and TRBJ1-4; 10 bases map to TRBD1. Germline V gives CDR1 MNHNS, CDR2 SASEGT. This CDR3 comprises 14 residues. V was pared by 7 bases and J by 8 bases, with 7 bases of the junction left unmatched. CDR3 in amino acids: CASKTGGAGEKLFF. The CDR3 nucleotides are TGTGCCAGCAAGACAGGGGGCGCAGGGGAAAAACTGTTTTTT.

This rearrangement joins TRBV7-2 to TRBJ1-2, with D unclear. In germline, CDR1 is SGHTA, CDR2 FQGNSA. CDR3 length: 13 residues. V gave up 0 bases and J gave up 0 bases, with 2 bases separating them. The CDR3 is CASSLATNYGYTF. The CDR3 region has the DNA TGTGCCAGCAGCTTAGCTACTAACTATGGCTACACCTTC.

The V gene is TRBV5-1, the J gene TRBJ1-1; no clear D gene. The CDR3 contains 13 residues. V was trimmed by 0 bases and J by 1 base, leaving 4 bases between them. Germline-derived CDR1 and CDR2 are SGHRS and YFSETQ. The CDR3 region has the DNA TGCGCCAGCAGCTTGGGACCGAACACTGAAGCTTTCTTT. The encoded protein is CASSLGPNTEAFF.

The chain links TRBV11-2 to TRBJ2-7; 10 nucleotides agree with TRBD1. V lost 0 bases to trimming and J lost 3 bases; unmatched junction nucleotides: 8. The CDR3 sequence is 17 residues long. Per germline, CDR1 SGHAT and CDR2 FQNNGV. CDR3 region: CASSLERTGGGSYEQYF. As DNA, the CDR3 is TGTGCCAGCAGCTTAGAACGGACAGGGGGAGGAAGCTACGAGCAGTACTTC.

The chain combines TRBV9 with TRBJ1-3; 7 positions agree with TRBD1. From germline, CDR1 is SGDLS and CDR2 YYNGEE. The V gene end was trimmed by 3 bases and the J gene end by 1 base; junction bases not matched to a gene: 10. The CDR3 runs 17 residues. DNA for the CDR3: TGTGCCAGCAGCGAGGGGGCGGGCTCCTCTTCTGGAAACACCATATATTTT. Translation gives CASSEGAGSSSGNTIYF. Full variable domain (missing parts from reference TRBV9 and TRBJ1-3): DSGVTQTPKHLITATGQRVTLRCSPRSGDLSVYWYQQSLDQGLQFLIQYYNGEERAKGNILERFSAQQFPDLHSELNLSSLELGDSALYFCASSEGAGSSSGNTIYFGEGSWLTVV.

V is TRBV28 and J is TRBJ2-3; 7 bases line up with TRBD2. The CDR3 covers 15 residues. J gave up 5 bases and V 5 bases, and 10 bases lay outside the gene matches. CDR1 and CDR2 from the germline V gene are MDHEN and SYDVKM. This CDR3 reads CASSDLGEGRDTQYF. The CDR3 DNA reads TGTGCCAGCAGTGACCTGGGGGAGGGTAGAGATACGCAGTATTTT.

This clone was observed once. The rearrangement uses TRBV7-6 and TRBJ2-2; 16 positions match TRBD2. The CDR3 is made up of 18 amino acids. Germline values: CDR1 SGHVS, CDR2 FNYEAQ. V shed 5 bases, J shed 1 base, and the junction held 4 bases outside the gene matches. CDR3 protein: CASSPGTSGGENTGELFF. Here the CDR3 DNA reads TGTGCCAGCAGCCCCGGGACTAGCGGGGGGGAGAACACCGGGGAGCTGTTTTTT.

This rearrangement joins TRBV30 to TRBJ2-1; D remains ambiguous. Trimming cost V 0 bases and J 7 bases, with 4 bases left between them. The CDR3 extends over 11 amino acids. Germline CDR1 GTSNPN, CDR2 SVGIG (reference sequence). The CDR3 DNA follows: TGTGCCTGGAGTGTACTTAATGAGCAGTTCTTC. This sequence encodes CAWSVLNEQFF.